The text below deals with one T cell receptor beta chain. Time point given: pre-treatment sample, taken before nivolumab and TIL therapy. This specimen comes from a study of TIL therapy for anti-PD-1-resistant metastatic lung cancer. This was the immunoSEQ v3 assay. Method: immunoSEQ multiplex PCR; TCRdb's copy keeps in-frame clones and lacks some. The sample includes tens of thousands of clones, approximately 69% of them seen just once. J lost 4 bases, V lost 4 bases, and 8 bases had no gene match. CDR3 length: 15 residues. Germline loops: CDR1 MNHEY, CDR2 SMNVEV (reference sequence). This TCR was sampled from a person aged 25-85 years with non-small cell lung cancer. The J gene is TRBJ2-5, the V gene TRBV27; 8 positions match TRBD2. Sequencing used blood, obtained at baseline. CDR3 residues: CASSYSLGLGETQYF. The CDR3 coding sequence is TGTGCCAGCAGTTACTCCCTGGGACTAGGAGAGACCCAGTACTTC.